This TCR beta chain came from a study of blood T cells in healthy people across ages. A second PCR of about 6 to 12 cycles used a sample-barcoded 5' primer and a J-beta primer mix. One entry per CDR3 protein, called by TCRdb with MiXCR from the 5' RACE reads. The data contain over 1.5 million distinct CDR3 sequences, just under 50% of them singletons. Note on this clonotype: What it recognizes is unknown.

Broader study findings: Older age went with lower TCR beta diversity per million T cells, in a roughly linear way. Both naive CD4+ cell counts and diversity were greater in long-lived donors than in aged donors. Naive T cell percentage strongly correlated with TCR beta diversity.

The CDR3 runs to 19 residues. Trimming left V 1 base short and J 3 bases short, with 25 bases between. Germline CDR1 KGHSH, CDR2 LQKENI. This sequence originates from a middle-aged woman in good health. The sequenced material came from blood. The V gene is TRBV18, the J gene TRBJ2-7; D is perhaps TRBD1 (6 bases). The CDR3: CASSPLSPQDRPIYYEQYF. DNA of the CDR3: TGTGCCAGCTCACCACTGTCCCCCCAGGACAGACCAATTTACTACGAGCAGTACTTC.